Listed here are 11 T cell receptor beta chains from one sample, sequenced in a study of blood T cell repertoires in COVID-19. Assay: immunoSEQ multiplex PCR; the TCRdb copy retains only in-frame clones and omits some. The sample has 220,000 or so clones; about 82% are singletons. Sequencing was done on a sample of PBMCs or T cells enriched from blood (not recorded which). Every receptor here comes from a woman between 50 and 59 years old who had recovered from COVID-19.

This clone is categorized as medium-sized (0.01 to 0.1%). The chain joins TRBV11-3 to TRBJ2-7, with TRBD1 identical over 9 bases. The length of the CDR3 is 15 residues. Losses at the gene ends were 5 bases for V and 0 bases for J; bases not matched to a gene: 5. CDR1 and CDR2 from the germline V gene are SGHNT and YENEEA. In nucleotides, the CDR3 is TGTGCCAGCAGCCCGACAGGGGGGGGCTCCTACGAGCAGTACTTC. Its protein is CASSPTGGGSYEQYF.

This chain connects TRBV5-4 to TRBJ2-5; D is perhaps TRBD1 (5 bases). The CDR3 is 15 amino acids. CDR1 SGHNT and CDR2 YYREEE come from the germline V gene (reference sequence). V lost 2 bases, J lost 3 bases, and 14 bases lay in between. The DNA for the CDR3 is TGTGCCAGCAGCTTATGGGGATCAGGGAAAGAGACCCAGTACTTC. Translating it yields CASSLWGSGKETQYF.

The CDR3 region is CASSPGQSGVGYTF. The CDR3 DNA reads TGTGCCAGCAGCCCAGGACAGAGTGGTGTAGGCTACACCTTC. The genes are TRBV7-9 and TRBJ1-2; D may be TRBD1 (6 bases). V lost 5 bases to trimming and J lost 8 bases, with 18 bases between them. The germline V gene has CDR1 SEHNR and CDR2 FQNEAQ (reference sequence). The CDR3 loop spans 14 amino acids.

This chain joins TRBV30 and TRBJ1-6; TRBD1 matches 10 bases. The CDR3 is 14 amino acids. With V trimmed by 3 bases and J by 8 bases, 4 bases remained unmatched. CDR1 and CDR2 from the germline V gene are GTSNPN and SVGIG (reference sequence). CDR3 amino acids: CAWRSGQGYSPLHF. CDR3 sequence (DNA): TGTGCCTGGAGATCGGGACAGGGGTATTCACCCCTCCACTTT.

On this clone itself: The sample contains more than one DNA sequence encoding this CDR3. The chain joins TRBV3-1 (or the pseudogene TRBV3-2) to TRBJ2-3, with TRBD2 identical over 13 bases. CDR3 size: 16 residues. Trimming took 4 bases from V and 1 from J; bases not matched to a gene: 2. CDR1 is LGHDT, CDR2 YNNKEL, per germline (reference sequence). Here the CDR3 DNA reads TGTGCCAGCAGCCGAGGACTAGCGGGAGGCACAGATACGCAGTATTTT. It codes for CASSRGLAGGTDTQYF.

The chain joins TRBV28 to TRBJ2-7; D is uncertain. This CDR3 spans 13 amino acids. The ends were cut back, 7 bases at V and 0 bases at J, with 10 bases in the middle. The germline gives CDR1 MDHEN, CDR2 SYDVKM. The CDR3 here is CASNDPGSYEQYF. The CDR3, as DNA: TGTGCCAGCAATGACCCGGGCTCCTACGAGCAGTACTTC.

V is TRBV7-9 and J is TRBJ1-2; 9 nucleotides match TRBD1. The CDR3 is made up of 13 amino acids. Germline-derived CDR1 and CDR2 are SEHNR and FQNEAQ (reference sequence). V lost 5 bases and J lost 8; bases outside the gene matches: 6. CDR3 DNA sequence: TGTGCCAGCAGCCAAGGACAGGGGTCGGGCTACACCTTC. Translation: CASSQGQGSGYTF.

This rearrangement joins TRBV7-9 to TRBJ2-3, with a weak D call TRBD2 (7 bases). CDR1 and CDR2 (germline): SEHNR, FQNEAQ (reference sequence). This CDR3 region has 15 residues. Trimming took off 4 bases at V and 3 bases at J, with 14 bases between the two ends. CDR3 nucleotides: TGTGCCAGCAGCTCGCCGGGGGGCAGGACAGATACGCAGTATTTT. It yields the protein CASSSPGGRTDTQYF.

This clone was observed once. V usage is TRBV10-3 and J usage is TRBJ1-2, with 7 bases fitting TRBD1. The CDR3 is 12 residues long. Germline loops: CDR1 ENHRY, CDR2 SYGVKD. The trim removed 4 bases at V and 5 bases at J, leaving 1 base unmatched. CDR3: CAISGTGYGYTF. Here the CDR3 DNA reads TGTGCCATCAGTGGGACAGGTTATGGCTACACCTTC.

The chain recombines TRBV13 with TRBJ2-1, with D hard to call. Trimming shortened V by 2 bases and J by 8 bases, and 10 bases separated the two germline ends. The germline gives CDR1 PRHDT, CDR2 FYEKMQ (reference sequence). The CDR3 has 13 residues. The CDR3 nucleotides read TGTGCCAGCAGCTTAAGATCGAGCGATGAGCAGTTCTTC. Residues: CASSLRSSDEQFF.

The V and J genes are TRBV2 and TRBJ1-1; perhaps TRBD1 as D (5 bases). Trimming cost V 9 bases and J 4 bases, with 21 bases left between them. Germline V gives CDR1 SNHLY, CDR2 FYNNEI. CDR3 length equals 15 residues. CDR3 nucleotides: TGTGCCAGTCGACCCGGGGGGACCCGTATCACTGAAGCTTTCTTT. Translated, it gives CASRPGGTRITEAFF. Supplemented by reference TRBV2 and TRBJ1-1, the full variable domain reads EPEVTQTPSHQVTQMGQEVILRCVPISNHLYFYWYRQILGQKVEFLVSFYNNEISEKSEIFDDQFSVERPDGSNFTLKIRSTKLEDSAMYFCASRPGGTRITEAFFGQGTRLTVV.